This TCR beta chain was identified during a study of response to subunit inactivated influenza vaccine. Study outcomes and limitations: The authors suggested that every seasonal influenza vaccination recruits few new T cells.

In this sample, this clonotype turned up a few times. Its antigen remains unidentified. TCRdb independently ran MiXCR on the RT-PCR reads; one entry per CDR3 protein. The sample yields 540,000 or so distinct CDR3 sequences, over 10% seen once. The TCR was taken from a man in his fifties who received an inactivated influenza vaccine. The source was PBMCs from blood, collected 45 days after vaccination.

The CDR3 loop reads CASSQLTAGELFF. Written as DNA, the CDR3 is TGTGCCAGCAGTCAGCTTACAGCCGGGGAGCTGTTTTTT. The V and J genes are TRBV12-3 or TRBV12-4 and TRBJ2-2; no firm D call. Trimming shortened V by 5 bases and J by 6 bases, and 10 bases separated the two germline ends. The CDR3 consists of 13 residues.